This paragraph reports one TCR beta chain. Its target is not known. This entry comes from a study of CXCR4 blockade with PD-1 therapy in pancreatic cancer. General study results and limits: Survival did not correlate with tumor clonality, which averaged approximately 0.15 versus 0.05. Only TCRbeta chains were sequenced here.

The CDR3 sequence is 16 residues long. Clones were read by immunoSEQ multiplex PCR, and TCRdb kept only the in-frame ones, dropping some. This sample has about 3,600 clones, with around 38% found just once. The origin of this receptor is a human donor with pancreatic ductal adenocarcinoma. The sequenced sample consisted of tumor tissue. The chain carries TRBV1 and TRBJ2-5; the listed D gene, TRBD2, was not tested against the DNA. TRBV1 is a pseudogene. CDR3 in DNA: TGCGCCAGCAGCCAACAGGGCGCGGGGGGCGAAGAGACCCAGTACTTC. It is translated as CASSQQGAGGEETQYF.